This T cell receptor (beta chain) is drawn from a study of CD8 T cells in ankylosing spondylitis. Study findings and constraints: The authors reported significant enrichment of disease-linked clones in matched ankylosing spondylitis synovial fluid. Clones that were linked to disease were CD8+ and were relatively rare in peripheral blood.

V was cut by 5 bases and J by 0 bases, with 7 bases left in between. Looked up from germline, CDR1 is SEHNR and CDR2 is FQNEAQ (reference sequence). This CDR3 is 13 amino acids long. This clonotype was observed a handful of times. The antigen is undetermined. Each CDR3 protein gets one entry after TCRdb re-called the 5' RACE reads with MiXCR. The sample lists roughly 230,000 distinct CDR3 sequences, 18% occurring once. This chain uses TRBV7-9 with TRBJ1-2; perhaps TRBD1 as D (6 bases). This sequence originates from a male donor with ankylosing spondylitis or in good health (not recorded which). Material: blood, either unsorted or a sorted T cell fraction (not recorded which). For the CDR3, the DNA is TGTGCCAGCAGCACAGGGACTAACTATGGCTACACCTTC. Protein sequence: CASSTGTNYGYTF. The full variable domain, in which reference TRBV7-9 and TRBJ1-2 provide the parts outside the CDR3, is DTGVSQNPRHKITKRGQNVTFRCDPISEHNRLYWYRQTLGQGPEFLTYFQNEAQLEKSRLLSDRFSAERPKGSFSTLEIQRTEQGDSAMYLCASSTGTNYGYTFGSGTRLTVV.